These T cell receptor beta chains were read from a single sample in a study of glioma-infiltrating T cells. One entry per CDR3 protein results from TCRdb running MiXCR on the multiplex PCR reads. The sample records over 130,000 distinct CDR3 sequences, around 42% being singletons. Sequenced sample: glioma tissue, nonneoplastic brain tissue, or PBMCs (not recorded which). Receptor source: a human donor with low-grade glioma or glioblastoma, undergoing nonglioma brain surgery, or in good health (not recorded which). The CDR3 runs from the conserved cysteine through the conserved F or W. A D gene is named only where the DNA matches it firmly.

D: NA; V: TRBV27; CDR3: CASSSAGGGMNTEAFF
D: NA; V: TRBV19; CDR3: CASSIEPGNQPQHF
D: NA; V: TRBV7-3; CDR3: CASSLSQAPYNEQFF
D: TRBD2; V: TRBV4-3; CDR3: CASSQAGGYSYNEQFF
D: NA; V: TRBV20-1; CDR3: CSMGWDPGDEQYF
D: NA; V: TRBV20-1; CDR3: CSARGPQGWGETQYF
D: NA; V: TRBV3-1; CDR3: CASSQNSEQFF
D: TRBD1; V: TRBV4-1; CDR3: CASSQGQGNSYEQYF
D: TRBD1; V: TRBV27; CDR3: CASSLGDRRYGYTF
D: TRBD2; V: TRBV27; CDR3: CASSPQAGGRRDTQYF
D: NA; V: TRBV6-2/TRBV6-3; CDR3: CASRVPLGNTGELFF
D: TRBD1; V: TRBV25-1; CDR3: CASSEFRGNSYEQYF
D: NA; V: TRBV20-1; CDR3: CSASRTDYEQYF
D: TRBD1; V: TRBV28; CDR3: CASSLTGKTDQPQHF
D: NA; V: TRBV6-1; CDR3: CARPGQRAQENEQFF
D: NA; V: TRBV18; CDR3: CASSPRRGAEQYF
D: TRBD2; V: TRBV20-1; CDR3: CSARDTQRERYEQYF
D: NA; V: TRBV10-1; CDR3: CASSDGSGTSYEQYF
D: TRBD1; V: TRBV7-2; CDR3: CASSLAVGTGGETQYF
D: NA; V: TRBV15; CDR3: CATSRDGGRAEKLFF
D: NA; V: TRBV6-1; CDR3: CASSEIRGTEAFF
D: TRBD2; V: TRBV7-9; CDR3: CASSWGLAGGETQYF
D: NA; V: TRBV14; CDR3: CASSPLGYNEQFF
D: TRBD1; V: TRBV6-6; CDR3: CATNDREETQYF
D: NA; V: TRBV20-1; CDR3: CSAVPDFMNTEAFF
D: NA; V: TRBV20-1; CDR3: CSARDIPGANVLTF
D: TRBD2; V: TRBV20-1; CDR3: CSAKAQTLTSGSETQYF
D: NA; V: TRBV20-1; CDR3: CSALGQGTYEQYF
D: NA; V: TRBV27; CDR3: CASSLTAGSPLHF
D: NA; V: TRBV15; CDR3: CATSRDTTGTQYF
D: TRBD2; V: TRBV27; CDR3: CASGTSGNEQFF
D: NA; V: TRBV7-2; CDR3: CASSLRSKGNEQFF
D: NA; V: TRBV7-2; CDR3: CASSLNRGGDTQYF